One and the same sample provided the 25 T cell receptor beta chains below, sequenced in a study of blood T cells in healthy people across ages (dated by TCRdb to the mid-2010s). The library was obtained by 5' RACE. The sample was run on an Illumina HiSeq 2500. A second about 7 to 12 cycle PCR used a sample-barcoded 5' primer and a J-beta primer mix. TCRdb itself trimmed the public reads at Q25 with fastp, ran MiXCR and retained productive beta chains. Every entry covers one CDR3 protein and lists the most common genes and DNA from its rows. The sample yields 780,000 or so distinct CDR3 sequences; 45% to 70% were counted once. Approximately 24% of the sample goes to the ten largest clones. What was sequenced was blood. Receptor source: a man in his forties in good health.

This clonotype was recorded once. This chain links TRBV5-1 with TRBJ2-5; TRBD2 matches 11 bases. V was clipped by 3 bases and J by 11 bases; unmatched bases: 15. Germline lookup yields CDR1 SGHRS and CDR2 YFSETQ. The CDR3 runs 16 residues. The CDR3 here is CASSSGLAAPGHEQYF. The CDR3 nucleotides read TGCGCCAGCAGCTCGGGACTAGCGGCGCCAGGGCATGAGCAGTACTTC.

This clonotype was detected only a few times. The rearrangement uses TRBV11-2 and TRBJ2-1; D is uncertain. The germline gives CDR1 SGHAT, CDR2 FQNNGV. The CDR3 is 15 residues long. The germline V and J ends were trimmed by 0 bases and 4 bases, with 10 bases remaining between them. The CDR3 DNA is TGTGCCAGCAGCTTAGATCAGACCGCGTACAATGAGCAGTTCTTC. Its translation: CASSLDQTAYNEQFF.

CDR3 nucleotide sequence: TGTGCCAGCATTCCGCCACTAGCGGAAAGCACAGATACGCAGTATTTT. Encoded protein: CASIPPLAESTDTQYF. This rearrangement joins TRBV9 to TRBJ2-3, with TRBD2 matching over 8 bases. The CDR3 extends over 16 amino acids. In germline, CDR1 is SGDLS, CDR2 YYNGEE. Losses at the gene ends were 6 bases for V and 0 bases for J; bases not matched to a gene: 9.

The chain couples TRBV7-8 to TRBJ2-7; perhaps TRBD1 as D (5 bases). Trimming pared 1 base from V and 2 bases from J, leaving 15 bases between. CDR1 is SGHVS and CDR2 is FQNEAQ in the germline V gene. This CDR3 is built from 16 residues. The CDR3 DNA sequence: TGTGCCAGCAGCTTAGGACAGAACCTAGGACCCTACGAGCAGTACTTC. Translated, it gives CASSLGQNLGPYEQYF.

This clonotype was seen just once. The V call is TRBV3-1, the J call TRBJ2-5; D might be TRBD1 (6 bases). V was cut by 1 base and J by 7 bases, with 19 bases left in between. CDR1 is LGHDT and CDR2 is YNNKEL in the germline V gene (reference sequence). This CDR3 region has 16 residues. For the CDR3, the DNA is TGTGCCAGCAGCCAAGGGGCAAACAGGGCTATTGGGACCCAGTACTTC. It specifies CASSQGANRAIGTQYF.

CDR3: CASRLTGSGYTF. CDR3 in DNA: TGTGCCAGCAGATTGACAGGGTCGGGCTACACCTTC. The chain joins TRBV6-5 to TRBJ1-2; 7 bases fit TRBD1. Germline lookup yields CDR1 MNHEY and CDR2 SVGAGI. The length of the CDR3 is 12 residues. V was clipped by 6 bases and J by 8 bases; unmatched bases: 6.

The gene calls are TRBV29-1 and TRBJ2-1, with 9 bases fitting TRBD1. The germline CDR1 and CDR2 sequences are SQVTM and ANQGSEA. The CDR3 covers 14 residues. V was pared by 1 base and J by 10 bases, with 8 bases of the junction left unmatched. In DNA form, the CDR3 reads TGCAGCGTTGAAGGGGACAGGGTGGGAGGCGAGCAGTTCTTC. Translated, it gives CSVEGDRVGGEQFF.

This clonotype was recorded a few times. The chain recombines TRBV13 with TRBJ2-3; 12 bases are a match to TRBD1. V lost 5 bases, J lost 7 bases, and 7 bases stayed unmatched. CDR3 size: 15 residues. Germline CDR1 reads PRHDT; CDR2 reads FYEKMQ (reference sequence). CDR3 in amino acids: CASSLWDRGLNTQYF. CDR3 sequence (DNA): TGTGCCAGCAGCCTATGGGACAGGGGGCTGAATACGCAGTATTTT.

This rearrangement joins TRBV20-1 to TRBJ2-7; 9 bases agree with TRBD2. Germline values: CDR1 DFQATT, CDR2 SNEGSKA (reference sequence). The CDR3 is 12 amino acids. Losses at the gene ends were 7 bases for V and 7 bases for J; bases not matched to a gene: 8. The CDR3 region is CSVGSGGGEQYF. In nucleotides, the CDR3 is TGCAGTGTTGGTAGCGGGGGAGGGGAGCAGTACTTC.

The CDR3 region is CASSLERGVLSEQYF. For the CDR3, the DNA is TGTGCCAGCAGCTTAGAGAGGGGGGTTCTCTCCGAGCAGTACTTC. This chain links TRBV7-6 with TRBJ2-7, with D perhaps being TRBD1 or TRBD2 (6 bases each). Germline V gene sequence: CDR1 SGHVS, CDR2 FNYEAQ. This CDR3 comprises 15 residues. V was trimmed by 1 base and J by 6 bases, leaving 16 bases between them. The full variable domain, rest sourced from reference TRBV7-6 and TRBJ2-7, is GAGVSQSPRYKVTKRGQDVALRCDPISGHVSLYWYRQALGQGPEFLTYFNYEAQQDKSGLPNDRFSAERPEGSISTLTIQRTEQRDSAMYRCASSLERGVLSEQYFGPGTRLTVT.

In this sample, this clonotype turned up once. This chain connects TRBV20-1 to TRBJ2-4; D may be TRBD2 (6 bases). CDR3 length: 16 residues. Trimming pared 4 bases from V and 13 bases from J, leaving 29 bases between. CDR1 is DFQATT, CDR2 SNEGSKA, per germline (reference sequence). For the CDR3, the DNA is TGCAGTGCTACGACCTCCCTACCGCTAGCGTCGAGAGAGCAGTACTTC. Translated: CSATTSLPLASREQYF.

V gene TRBV20-1 combines with J gene TRBJ2-3, with 10 bases that match TRBD2. Germline CDR1 and CDR2: DFQATT and SNEGSKA (reference sequence). Trimming at V came to 1 base and at J to 1 base, leaving 5 bases not matched to a gene. The CDR3 is 16 amino acids. The CDR3 DNA is TGCAGTGCTAGAGGAAACCTAGCGGGAGGCACAGATACGCAGTATTTT. Its translation: CSARGNLAGGTDTQYF.

The rearrangement uses TRBV24-1 and TRBJ1-5; TRBD1 is a possible D gene (5 bases). The CDR3 has 16 residues. Germline V CDR1 and CDR2: KGHDR, SFDVKD. V lost 5 bases, J lost 4 bases, and 17 bases lay in between. CDR3 amino acids: CATSGNRQGSNQPQHF. The CDR3, as DNA: TGTGCCACCAGTGGAAATAGGCAGGGCTCGAATCAGCCCCAGCATTTT.

There are a few counts of this clonotype. The gene calls are TRBV27 and TRBJ1-2, with 7 bases identical to TRBD1. V trimming: 5 bases; J trimming: 5 bases; junction bases outside the gene matches: 5. The CDR3 sequence is 13 residues long. The germline V gene has CDR1 MNHEY and CDR2 SMNVEV (reference sequence). This CDR3 reads CASSPRGGYGYTF. In nucleotides, the CDR3 is TGTGCCAGCAGTCCCAGGGGGGGATATGGCTACACCTTC.

This clonotype turned up a few times. The chain is built from TRBV12-3 or TRBV12-4 and TRBJ2-3, with a weak D call TRBD1 (5 bases). V was clipped by 6 bases and J by 0 bases, with 16 bases between them. CDR3 length: 16 residues. The CDR3 reads CASRKTGPSSTDTQYF. For the CDR3, the DNA is TGTGCCAGCAGGAAAACAGGACCTTCTAGCACAGATACGCAGTATTTT.

The chain carries TRBV6-1 and TRBJ2-4; 7 bases are shared with TRBD1. Unmatched junction bases numbered 28, after V lost 7 bases and J lost 7 bases. Germline loops: CDR1 MNHNS, CDR2 SASEGT. The CDR3 has 20 residues. CDR3 nucleotides: TGTGCCAGCAAAGTTTCCGTGGTCCTTTCACAGGGGACCCTCAAGAACATTCAGTACTTC. Translation: CASKVSVVLSQGTLKNIQYF.

Only a few counts were recorded for this clonotype. The chain uses TRBV21-1 and TRBJ1-1; TRBD1, as called in the table, went unchecked against the DNA. TRBV21-1 is a pseudogene. The CDR3 has 14 residues. This CDR3 reads CASSLRQENTEAFF. The CDR3 coding sequence is TGTGCCAGCAGCCTCCGACAGGAGAACACTGAAGCTTTCTTT.

This clonotype was counted between two and nine times. The V gene is TRBV18, the J gene TRBJ2-3; D ambiguous. Trimming cost V 4 bases and J 1 base, with 12 bases left between them. The CDR3 covers 15 residues. Germline CDR1 and CDR2: KGHSH and LQKENI. CDR3 sequence reads: CASSQLEEGTDTQYF. CDR3 sequence (DNA): TGTGCCAGCTCACAACTCGAAGAAGGCACAGATACGCAGTATTTT.

This clonotype was seen a few times. This chain links TRBV25-1 with TRBJ2-7; D is unclear. The CDR3 is 12 residues long. The V end was cut by 6 bases, the J end by 1 base, with 7 bases between. The germline V gene encodes CDR1 MGHDK and CDR2 SYGVNS. CDR3 DNA sequence: TGTGCCAGCAGGGCTCTATCCTACGAGCAGTACTTC. Translated: CASRALSYEQYF.

This clonotype was seen more than once but under ten times. The chain links TRBV14 to TRBJ2-5, with 11 bases aligning to TRBD1. This CDR3 is built from 17 residues. Germline V lookup: CDR1 SGHDN, CDR2 FVKESK. After removal of 4 bases from V and 3 bases from J, the junction contained 10 bases not matched to a gene. The CDR3 here is CASSPRLGTGGEETQYF. The CDR3 DNA reads as TGTGCCAGCAGCCCCCGTTTAGGGACAGGGGGGGAAGAGACCCAGTACTTC.

The V gene is TRBV20-1, the J gene TRBJ2-7; 11 bases align to TRBD2. V dropped 6 bases and J dropped 10; count of bases not matched to a gene: 14. This CDR3 contains 14 residues. Germline V gene sequence: CDR1 DFQATT, CDR2 SNEGSKA (reference sequence). CDR3: CSASLAGGAWAQYF. The CDR3 nucleotides read TGCAGTGCGTCGCTAGCGGGGGGCGCATGGGCCCAGTACTTC.

This rearrangement joins TRBV9 to TRBJ1-4; TRBD1 might be the D (5 bases). Germline assignment: CDR1 SGDLS and CDR2 YYNGEE. CDR3 length: 15 amino acids. The germline V and J ends were trimmed by 0 bases and 3 bases, with 9 bases remaining between them. The CDR3 sequence: CASSVGRDPNEKLFF. CDR3 coding DNA: TGTGCCAGCAGCGTAGGCAGGGACCCTAATGAAAAACTGTTTTTT.

The rearrangement uses TRBV12-3 or TRBV12-4 and TRBJ1-1; D is ambiguous. The V gene lost 2 bases and the J gene lost 0 bases, with 7 bases spanning the gap. The CDR3 runs 14 residues. CDR3 bases: TGTGCCAGCAGTTTACGGTCGGTGAACACTGAAGCTTTCTTT. This translates into CASSLRSVNTEAFF.

J is TRBJ2-4 and V is TRBV6-6; no clear D gene. The J call may be wrong; the DNA end is better matched by TRBJ2-7. Germline loops: CDR1 MNHNY, CDR2 SVGAGI (reference sequence). This CDR3 has 13 residues. In nucleotides, the CDR3 is TGTGCCAGCAGTTACGCCACAAACTACGAGCAGTACTTC. Encoded protein: CASSYATNYEQYF.

This clonotype appeared a few times. The gene calls are TRBV5-6 and TRBJ2-1; tentatively, D is TRBD1 or TRBD2 (5 bases each). In germline, CDR1 is SGHDT, CDR2 YYEEEE. CDR3 length: 15 residues. V dropped 3 bases and J dropped 8 bases, with 18 bases sitting between them. The CDR3 region has the DNA TGTGCCAGCAGCTACCGGGACCCTGCCGTCCATGAGCAGTTCTTC. The encoded protein is CASSYRDPAVHEQFF.